This T cell receptor beta chain comes out of a study of blood T cells in healthy people across ages. Details on this clonotype: One end of the junction is discordant with germline, which a read error may explain.

The CDR3 is 13 residues long. Per the germline V gene, CDR1 is SGHAT and CDR2 is FQNNGV. Each sample had at least 7 million PBMCs isolated. A second PCR of about 7 to 12 cycles used a sample-barcoded 5' primer and a J-beta primer mix. TCRdb reanalysed the 5' RACE reads using MiXCR and keeps one entry per CDR3 protein. The top ten clones hold approximately 3.6% of a sample with 500,000 to 650,000 distinct CDR3 sequences, about 27% of them seen once. This sample was shared with a second study, whose subject was T cells of mothers and their children.

The sequenced sample was blood. V is TRBV11-2 and J is TRBJ2-2; D possibly uses TRBD1 or TRBD2 (5 bases each). This clonotype was obtained from a boy younger than 10 in good health. CDR3 DNA sequence: TGTGCCAGCAGCCAGGGTGGGTCCGGGGAGCTGCTTTTT. Translating it yields CASSQGGSGELLF. Based on the CDR3 plus reference TRBV11-2 and TRBJ2-2, the full variable domain is EAGVAQSPRYKIIEKRQSVAFWCNPISGHATLYWYQQILGQGPKLLIQFQNNGVVDDSQLPKDRFSAERLKGVDSTLKIQPAKLEDSAVYLCASSQGGSGELLFGEGSRLTVL.